What follows are 4 T cell receptor beta chains derived from one specimen sequenced in a study of T cells in Graves' hyperthyroidism and ophthalmopathy. RNA transcripts gave rise to amplified TCR beta CDR3 regions. RT-PCR in the first round (using the HTBI primer set) targeted the TCR CDR3. From the multiplex PCR reads, TCRdb called clonotypes with MiXCR, one entry per CDR3 protein. The profile shows over 700,000 distinct CDR3 sequences, roughly a sixth of them singletons. The sample taken for sequencing was blood. Receptor source: a woman aged 50 to 60 with Graves' hyperthyroidism that later progressed to Graves' ophthalmopathy.

This clonotype was counted at least ten times. The chain combines TRBV7-6 with TRBJ2-3, with D perhaps matching TRBD2 (7 bases). Looked up from germline, CDR1 is SGHVS and CDR2 is FNYEAQ. The CDR3 totals 17 residues. V lost 3 bases and J 2 bases, leaving 18 bases between the germline ends. The CDR3 loop is CASSFRGGEVDTDTQYF. CDR3 sequence (DNA): TGTGCCAGCAGCTTTCGCGGGGGCGAAGTTGACACAGATACGCAGTATTTT.

This clonotype occurred a few times. The chain is built from TRBV30 and TRBJ2-4; 7 nucleotides match TRBD1. The V gene end was trimmed by 0 bases and the J gene end by 5 bases; junction bases not matched to a gene: 4. The CDR3 has 14 amino acids. Germline CDR1 is GTSNPN and CDR2 is SVGIG (reference sequence). In DNA, the CDR3 is TGTGCCTGGAGTGTATCAGGGGGTCAAAACATTCAGTACTTC. Its protein product is CAWSVSGGQNIQYF.

The V call is TRBV19, the J call TRBJ2-5; 10 positions match TRBD1. Germline CDR1 and CDR2: LNHDA and SQIVND (reference sequence). This CDR3 comprises 17 residues. The ends lost 5 bases at V and 3 bases at J; junction bases unmatched: 12. CDR3 residues: CASSPWTGTGVEETQYF. Written as DNA, the CDR3 is TGTGCCAGTAGTCCCTGGACCGGGACAGGGGTAGAAGAGACCCAGTACTTC.

This clonotype occurred a few times. The CDR3 is CASSITGAQETQYF. The CDR3 region has the DNA TGTGCCAGTAGTATAACAGGGGCTCAAGAGACCCAGTACTTC. The V gene is TRBV19, the J gene TRBJ2-5; 7 bases fit TRBD1. V lost 2 bases, J lost 2 bases, and 2 bases stayed unmatched. Germline V gene lookup returns CDR1 LNHDA and CDR2 SQIVND (reference sequence). The CDR3 length is 14 residues.